This T cell receptor (beta chain) was sequenced for a study of response to subunit inactivated influenza vaccine. In TCRdb, the RT-PCR reads were re-called with MiXCR into one record per CDR3 protein. Of about 650,000 distinct CDR3 sequences in the sample, approximately 14% were seen once. The CDR3 contains 12 residues. Germline V CDR1 and CDR2: ENHRY, SYGVKD. The V gene lost 5 bases and the J gene lost 2 bases, with 6 bases spanning the gap. Only a few counts were recorded for this clonotype. This clonotype originated in a man aged 50 to 59 who received an inactivated influenza vaccine. The sample here was PBMCs from blood, taken 14 days before vaccination. The J gene is TRBJ1-2, the V gene TRBV10-3; D not certain. CDR3 region: CAISRDNYGYTF. CDR3 coding DNA: TGTGCCATCAGTCGAGACAACTATGGCTACACCTTC.